This T cell receptor beta chain was captured in a study of vaccination effects on CD4 cells after COVID-19 (dated by TCRdb to 2022 to 2024). Regarding the study in general: Each participant received two doses of an mRNA SARS-CoV-2 vaccine, either BNT162b2 or mRNA-1273. Pre-vaccine samples were drawn from a couple of convalescent patients 16 days and one week before the first dose, at 142 and 148 days after COVID-19 diagnosis. The full study included roughly 11 COVID-19 convalescent patients and several SARS-CoV-2-naive healthy vaccine recipients. The study compared SARS-CoV-2 spike-specific CD4+ TCR repertoires before and after mRNA vaccination in COVID-19 convalescent patients and infection-naive vaccine recipients. Cultures from other donors in the study were sequenced using the Oncomine TCR Beta short-read assay on an Illumina iSeq 100. What the work shows at the level of the full study, not this receptor alone: At late post-vaccination timepoints, both infection-induced and vaccine-induced clones showed marked clonal contraction, consistent with waning T cell responses. Limitations of the study were the small number of convalescent patients and the absence of early post-infection timepoints. Among convalescent patients, the spike-reactive repertoire after vaccination was made up mainly of new vaccine-induced clones that were largely distinct from the clones induced by infection.

In the case of this clone: Its antigen is still unknown. No base quality information exists; no much larger clone differs at one position.

Preparation of the library involved the immunoSEQ multiplex PCR assay. DNA from the cultured and isolated CD4+ T cells underwent TCR beta CDR3 sequencing. The original methods were these. Non-productive TCR sequences were discarded, and reads were trimmed to the CDR3 region, with only CDR3s of 7 or more amino acids retained. The MANAFEST web app was used to identify antigen-specific clonotypes by comparing expansion in peptide wells with expansion in reference cultures. To be called positive, a clone needed expansion at FDR<0.05 compared with the reference and with all other wells, an odds ratio greater than 5, and a frequency greater than 0.1% in two replicate wells. A clonotype was defined as cross-reactive if the clonotype was significantly expanded both in SARS-CoV-2 spike wells and in at least one common cold coronavirus spike condition. CDR3 similarity was assessed by Levenshtein distance using the stringdist R package, and unrooted trees were constructed with ape in R 3.6.1. Not all clones reach the TCRdb copy of this immuneACCESS table, which keeps in-frame sequences only. Checked studies attribute under half of the gap to unresolved V genes and leave the rest unexplained. That table furnishes V, J and clone size, whereas the DNA furnished D and trimming. The sample yields more than 15,000 clones; around 70% were counted once. Roughly 15% of the sample rests with the top ten.

The ViraFEST assay stimulated PBMC with viral peptide pools and then used TCR sequencing to identify antigen-specific CD4+ T cell clonotypes by expansion. After about 9 days of culture, CD4+ T cells were isolated with the EasySep CD4+ T cell isolation kit. Convalescent patients had PCR-confirmed SARS-CoV-2 infection between March and December 2020, before Alpha, Beta and Delta variants emerged in the United States. Two million PBMC per well were cultured in IMDM with 5% human AB serum, 9 to 10 IU/ml IL-2 and gentamicin, plus 10 ug/ml peptides. On days 3 and 7, half of the culture medium was replaced with fresh IL-2-containing medium. Unless noted otherwise, every peptide stimulation condition was cultured in triplicate wells. PBMC were separated from whole blood using Ficoll-Paque Plus gradient centrifugation and were then either cryopreserved at -140C or used fresh. The overlapping peptide pools covered the spike proteins of SARS-CoV-2 and of the common cold coronaviruses HCoV-NL63, HCoV-OC43 and HCoV-229E. The QIAamp micro DNA kit was used to extract genomic DNA from the cultured CD4+ T cells.

The starting material was CD4+ T cells from PBMCs cultured with SARS-CoV-2 spike peptides, obtained before COVID-19 vaccination. Explained via the paper, the cell subset or site label denotes: SARS-CoV-2 spike overlapping peptide pool stimulation. The receptor was derived from a human donor who had a prior SARS-CoV-2 infection.

The nucleotide sequence is given as TGTGCCAGCAGCTTAGCGAGGTCGCTAGATAGATACGAGCAGTACTTC. This is translated as CASSLARSLDRYEQYF. The receptor chain draws on TRBV7-6 and TRBJ2-7; the D gene assignment is ambiguous. Including cysteine and phenylalanine, the CDR3 has 16 amino acids. Kept here is only the CDR3 DNA, which spans 48 bases and is read in frame from base 1. CDR1 and CDR2, looked up from the germline V gene, are SGHVS and FNYEAQ. The trim is 0 bases for V and 4 bases for J, with a gap of 16 bases between the germline ends. The variable domain in full, with residues beyond the CDR3 obtained from the reference TRBV7-6 and TRBJ2-7 genes, is GAGVSQSPRYKVTKRGQDVALRCDPISGHVSLYWYRQALGQGPEFLTYFNYEAQQDKSGLPNDRFSAERPEGSISTLTIQRTEQRDSAMYRCASSLARSLDRYEQYFGPGTRLTVT.